The T cell receptor (beta chain) under discussion was sequenced for a study of blood T cell repertoires in COVID-19. Assay: immunoSEQ multiplex PCR; the TCRdb copy retains only in-frame clones and omits some. The sample carries fewer than 300,000 clones, about 80% recorded once. The sequenced material came from peripheral blood. The TCR was taken from a human donor in a cohort sampled during active COVID-19.

CDR3 sequence: CASSQRLSETQYF. DNA of the CDR3: TGCGCCAGCAGCCAGAGATTATCGGAGACCCAGTACTTC. The chain has TRBV4-3 and TRBJ2-5; the D is unclear. Germline-derived CDR1 and CDR2 are LGHNA and YSLEER. Trimming pared 3 bases from V and 5 bases from J, leaving 10 bases between. The CDR3 runs to 13 residues.